This is a list of T cell receptor beta chains from one sample in a study of sequential checkpoint blockade in melanoma. Sequenced by immunoSEQ multiplex PCR; TCRdb stores in-frame clones only, minus some. This table has about 27,000 clones, 70% to 85% appearing once. The sample here was CD8+ T cells sorted from blood (inferred from file names), taken from a patient given nivolumab and ipilimumab in sequence. These receptors originate from a human donor with melanoma. Both conserved end residues are part of each CDR3. A D gene is named only where the DNA matches it firmly.

J gene	D gene	V gene	CDR3 protein
TRBJ2-7	.	TRBV11-2	CASSQDVEVYEQYF
TRBJ2-1	.	TRBV6-5	CASSSGDSSYNEQFF
TRBJ2-3	TRBD2	TRBV6-4	CASSDSNSGGTDTQYF
TRBJ2-7	.	TRBV27	CASSLGGSDYEQYF
TRBJ1-4	.	TRBV9	CASSPTGSTNEKLFF
TRBJ2-7	.	TRBV28	CASTTGYEQYF
TRBJ1-1	.	TRBV5-1	CASSWQGLEAFF
TRBJ2-1	TRBD2	TRBV19	CASGILAGGDNEQFF
TRBJ1-2	TRBD1	TRBV5-6	CASSYSTGYGYTF
TRBJ2-1	TRBD1	TRBV19	CASSVGQGVNEQFF
TRBJ1-3	.	TRBV28	CASRRSSGNTIYF
TRBJ1-4	.	TRBV7-9	CASSPLRGEVEKLFF
TRBJ2-7	TRBD1	TRBV15	CATSSRDRGYEQYF
TRBJ2-1	.	TRBV9	CASSVPEGSSYNEQFF
TRBJ2-7	.	TRBV7-8	CASSPPGYEQYF
TRBJ2-1	TRBD1	TRBV28	CASSFRGRLNEQFF
.	.	TRBV27	CASSSGITYEQYF